The sequence of this TCR beta chain was determined in a study of blood T cell repertoires in COVID-19. Study background: Italy, Spain and the United States were the sources of the convalescent and acute COVID-19 samples. Nucleic acid was either cDNA or gDNA, and it came from T cells, B-cell-depleted T cells, or PBMCs.

This CDR3 has 16 amino acids. Germline CDR1 reads MDHEN; CDR2 reads SYDVKM. Trimming removed 5 bases from V and 0 bases from J, with 14 bases in between. Original processing notes: Using reference gene primer amplification, nucleated cell counts were estimated. The method was immunoSEQ multiplex PCR; TCRdb's version includes in-frame clones alone and lacks a portion of them. That table supplies the V and J calls and clone size; D and trimming were determined from the DNA. The sample holds a few hundred thousand clones, roughly 83% seen once. The sequence came from a man older than 75 with acute or convalescent COVID-19. Specimen: peripheral blood. The chain employs TRBV28 and TRBJ1-3; D might be TRBD1 (5 bases). The CDR3, as DNA: TGTGCCAGCAGTCCTACTCAGGGTCTCTCTGGAAACACCATATATTTT. Residues: CASSPTQGLSGNTIYF. Combining the CDR3 with reference TRBV28 and TRBJ1-3 gives the whole variable domain DVKVTQSSRYLVKRTGEKVFLECVQDMDHENMFWYRQDPGLGLRLIYFSYDVKMKEKGDIPEGYSVSREKKERFSLILESASTNQTSMYLCASSPTQGLSGNTIYFGEGSWLTVV.